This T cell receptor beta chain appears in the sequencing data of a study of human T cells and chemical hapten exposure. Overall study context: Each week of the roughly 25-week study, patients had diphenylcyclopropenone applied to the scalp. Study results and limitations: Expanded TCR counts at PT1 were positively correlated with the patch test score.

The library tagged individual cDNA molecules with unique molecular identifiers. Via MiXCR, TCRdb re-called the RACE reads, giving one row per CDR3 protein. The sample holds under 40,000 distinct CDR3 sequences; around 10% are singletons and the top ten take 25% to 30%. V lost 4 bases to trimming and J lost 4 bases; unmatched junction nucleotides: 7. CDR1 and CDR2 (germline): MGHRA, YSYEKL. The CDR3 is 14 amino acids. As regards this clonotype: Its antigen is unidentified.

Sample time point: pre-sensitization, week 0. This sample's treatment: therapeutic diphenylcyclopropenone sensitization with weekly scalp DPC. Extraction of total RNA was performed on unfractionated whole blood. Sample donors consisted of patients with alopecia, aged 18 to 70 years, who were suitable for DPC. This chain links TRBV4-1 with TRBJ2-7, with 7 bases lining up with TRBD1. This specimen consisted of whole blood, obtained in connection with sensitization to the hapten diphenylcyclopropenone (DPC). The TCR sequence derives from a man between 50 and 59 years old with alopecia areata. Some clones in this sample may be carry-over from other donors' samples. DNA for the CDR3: TGCGCCAGCAGCCTCGGACAGGATGATTACGAGCAGTACTTC. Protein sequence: CASSLGQDDYEQYF.